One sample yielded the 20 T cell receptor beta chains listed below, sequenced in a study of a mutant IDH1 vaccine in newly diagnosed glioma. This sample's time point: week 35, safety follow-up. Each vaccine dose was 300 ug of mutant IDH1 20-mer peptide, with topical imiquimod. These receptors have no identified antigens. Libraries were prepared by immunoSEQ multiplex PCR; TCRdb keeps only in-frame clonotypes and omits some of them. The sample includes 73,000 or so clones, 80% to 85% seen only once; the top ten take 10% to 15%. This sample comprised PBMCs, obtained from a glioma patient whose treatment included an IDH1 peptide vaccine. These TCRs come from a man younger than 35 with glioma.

The CDR3 is CASSYSDPNYGYTF. CDR3 DNA sequence: TGTGCCAGCAGTTACTCGGACCCTAACTATGGCTACACCTTC. V is TRBV6-6 and J is TRBJ1-2; no definite D call. There are 14 residues in the CDR3. The ends were cut back, 0 bases at V and 0 bases at J, with 5 bases in the middle. The germline CDR1 and CDR2 sequences are MNHNY and SVGAGI (reference sequence).

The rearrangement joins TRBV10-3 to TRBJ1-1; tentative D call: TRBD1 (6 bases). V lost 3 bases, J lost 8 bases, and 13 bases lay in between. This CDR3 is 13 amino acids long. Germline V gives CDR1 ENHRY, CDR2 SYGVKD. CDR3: CAISDYDRREAFF. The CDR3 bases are TGTGCCATCAGTGATTATGACAGGCGAGAAGCTTTCTTT.

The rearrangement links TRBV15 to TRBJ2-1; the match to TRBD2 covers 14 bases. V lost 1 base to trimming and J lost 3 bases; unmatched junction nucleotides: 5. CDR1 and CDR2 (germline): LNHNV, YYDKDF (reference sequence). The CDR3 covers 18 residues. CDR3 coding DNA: TGTGCCACCAGCAGAGGGACTAGCGGGGGGATCGGCTACAATGAGCAGTTCTTC. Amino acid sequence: CATSRGTSGGIGYNEQFF.

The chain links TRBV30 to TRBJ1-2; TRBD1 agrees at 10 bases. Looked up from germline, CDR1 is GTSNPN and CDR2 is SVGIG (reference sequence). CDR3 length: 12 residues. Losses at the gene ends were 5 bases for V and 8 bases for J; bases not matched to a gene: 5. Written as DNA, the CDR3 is TGTGCCTGGGACAGGGGGCGGTGGGGCTACACCTTC. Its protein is CAWDRGRWGYTF.

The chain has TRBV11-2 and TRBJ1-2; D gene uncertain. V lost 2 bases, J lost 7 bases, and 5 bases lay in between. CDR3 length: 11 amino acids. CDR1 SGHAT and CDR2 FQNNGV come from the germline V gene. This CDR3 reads CASSLPPGYTF. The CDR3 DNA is TGTGCCAGCAGCTTACCCCCTGGCTACACCTTC.

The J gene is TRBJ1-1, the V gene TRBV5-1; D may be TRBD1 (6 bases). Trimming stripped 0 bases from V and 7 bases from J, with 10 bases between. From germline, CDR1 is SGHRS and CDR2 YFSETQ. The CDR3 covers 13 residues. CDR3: CASSLDRVVEAFF. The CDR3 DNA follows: TGCGCCAGCAGCTTGGACAGGGTGGTTGAAGCTTTCTTT.

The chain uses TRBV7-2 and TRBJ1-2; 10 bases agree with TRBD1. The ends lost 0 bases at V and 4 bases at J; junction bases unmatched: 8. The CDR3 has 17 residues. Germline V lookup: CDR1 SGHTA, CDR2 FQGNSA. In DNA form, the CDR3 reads TGTGCCAGCAGCTTAGCCGGGACAGGGGTTAGTAGCTATGGCTACACCTTC. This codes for CASSLAGTGVSSYGYTF.

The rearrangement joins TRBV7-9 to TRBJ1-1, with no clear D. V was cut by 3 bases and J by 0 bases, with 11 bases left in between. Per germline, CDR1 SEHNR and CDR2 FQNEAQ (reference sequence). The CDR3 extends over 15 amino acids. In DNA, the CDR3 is TGTGCCAGCAGCTTCTCGAGGACGGTGAACACTGAAGCTTTCTTT. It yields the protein CASSFSRTVNTEAFF.

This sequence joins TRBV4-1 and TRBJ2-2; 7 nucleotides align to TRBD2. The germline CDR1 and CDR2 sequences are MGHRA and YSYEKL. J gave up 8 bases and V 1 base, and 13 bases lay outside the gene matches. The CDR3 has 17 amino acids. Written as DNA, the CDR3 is TGCGCCAGCAGCCAAGTAGGCGGGAGTAACCCCCGAGGGGAGCTGTTTTTT. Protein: CASSQVGGSNPRGELFF.

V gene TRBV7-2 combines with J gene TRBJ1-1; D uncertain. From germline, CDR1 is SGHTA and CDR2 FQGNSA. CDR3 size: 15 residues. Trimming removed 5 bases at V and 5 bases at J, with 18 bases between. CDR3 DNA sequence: TGTGCCAGCAGCCTCAGTAGTATCGGTGTGACTGAAGCTTTCTTT. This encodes CASSLSSIGVTEAFF. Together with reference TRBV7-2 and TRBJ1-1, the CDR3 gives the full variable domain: GAGVSQSPSNKVTEKGKDVELRCDPISGHTALYWYRQSLGQGLEFLIYFQGNSAPDKSGLPSDRFSAERTGGSVSTLTIQRTQQEDSAVYLCASSLSSIGVTEAFFGQGTRLTVV.

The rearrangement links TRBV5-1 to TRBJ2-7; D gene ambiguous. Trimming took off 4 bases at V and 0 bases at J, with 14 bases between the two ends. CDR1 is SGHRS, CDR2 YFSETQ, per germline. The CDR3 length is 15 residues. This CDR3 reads CASSLPRQSSYEQYF. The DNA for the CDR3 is TGCGCCAGCAGCCTTCCCCGGCAGAGCTCCTACGAGCAGTACTTC.

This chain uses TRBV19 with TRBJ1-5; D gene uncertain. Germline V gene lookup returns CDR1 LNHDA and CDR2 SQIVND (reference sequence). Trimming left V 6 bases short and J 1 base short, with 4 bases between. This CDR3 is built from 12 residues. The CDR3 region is CASRGSNQPQHF. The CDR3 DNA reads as TGTGCCAGTAGAGGAAGCAATCAGCCCCAGCATTTT. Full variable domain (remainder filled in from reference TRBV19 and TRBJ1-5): DGGITQSPKYLFRKEGQNVTLSCEQNLNHDAMYWYRQDPGQGLRLIYYSQIVNDFQKGDIAEGYSVSREKKESFPLTVTSAQKNPTAFYLCASRGSNQPQHFGDGTRLSIL.

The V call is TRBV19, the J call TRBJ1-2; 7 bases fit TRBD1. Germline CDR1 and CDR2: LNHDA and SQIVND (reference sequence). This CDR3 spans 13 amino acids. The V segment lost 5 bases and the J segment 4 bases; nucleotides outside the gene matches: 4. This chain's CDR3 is CASSPRQGYGYTF. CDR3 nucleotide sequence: TGTGCCAGTAGTCCTAGACAGGGCTATGGCTACACCTTC.

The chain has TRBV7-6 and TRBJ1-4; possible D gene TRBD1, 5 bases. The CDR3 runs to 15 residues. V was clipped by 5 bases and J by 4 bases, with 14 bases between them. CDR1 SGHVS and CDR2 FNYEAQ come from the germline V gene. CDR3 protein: CASSASGGDNEKLFF. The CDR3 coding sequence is TGTGCCAGCAGCGCTTCGGGGGGGGATAATGAAAAACTGTTTTTT.

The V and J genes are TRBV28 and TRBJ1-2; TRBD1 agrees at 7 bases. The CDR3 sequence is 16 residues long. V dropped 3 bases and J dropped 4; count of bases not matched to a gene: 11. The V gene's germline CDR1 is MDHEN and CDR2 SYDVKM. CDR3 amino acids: CASSLDSATGVYGYTF. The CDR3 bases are TGTGCCAGCAGTTTGGATTCGGCCACAGGGGTCTATGGCTACACCTTC.

The CDR3 protein is CASSLLALDYEQYF. CDR3 nucleotides: TGTGCCAGCAGTCTATTGGCTCTCGACTACGAGCAGTACTTC. This chain connects TRBV28 to TRBJ2-7; D not resolved. This CDR3 is 14 amino acids long. CDR1 is MDHEN and CDR2 is SYDVKM in the germline V gene. V was trimmed by 5 bases and J by 3 bases, leaving 14 bases between them.

In nucleotides, the CDR3 is TGCGCCAGCAGCTTGGATATGTTCTTCTCTGGAAACACCATATATTTT. This gives the protein CASSLDMFFSGNTIYF. The chain joins TRBV5-1 to TRBJ1-3, with D unresolved. Looked up from germline, CDR1 is SGHRS and CDR2 is YFSETQ. Trimming stripped 0 bases from V and 0 bases from J, with 10 bases between. CDR3 length: 16 amino acids.

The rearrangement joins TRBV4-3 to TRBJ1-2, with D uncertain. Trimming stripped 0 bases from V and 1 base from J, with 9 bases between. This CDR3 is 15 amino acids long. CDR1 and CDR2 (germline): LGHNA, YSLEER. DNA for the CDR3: TGCGCCAGCAGCCAAGAGGACGCCGGTAACTATGGCTACACCTTC. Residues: CASSQEDAGNYGYTF.

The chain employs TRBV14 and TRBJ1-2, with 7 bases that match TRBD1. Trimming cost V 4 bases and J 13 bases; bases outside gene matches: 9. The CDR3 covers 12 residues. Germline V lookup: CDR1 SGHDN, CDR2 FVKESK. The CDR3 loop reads CASSPVTGIGTF. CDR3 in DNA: TGTGCCAGCAGCCCGGTGACAGGGATCGGCACCTTC. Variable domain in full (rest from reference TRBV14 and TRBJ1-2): EAGVTQFPSHSVIEKGQTVTLRCDPISGHDNLYWYRRVMGKEIKFLLHFVKESKQDESGMPNNRFLAERTGGTYSTLKVQPAELEDSGVYFCASSPVTGIGTFGSGTRLTVV.

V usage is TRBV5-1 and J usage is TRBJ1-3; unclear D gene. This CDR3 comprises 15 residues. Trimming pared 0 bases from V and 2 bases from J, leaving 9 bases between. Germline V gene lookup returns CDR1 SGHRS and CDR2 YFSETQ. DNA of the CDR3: TGCGCCAGCAGCTTGGCGGCGGCAACTGGAAACACCATATATTTT. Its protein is CASSLAAATGNTIYF.